The 20 T cell receptor beta chains given below trace back to one sample, sequenced in a study of T cells in Graves' hyperthyroidism and ophthalmopathy. RNA transcripts served as the template for amplifying TCR beta CDR3 regions. First-round RT-PCR targeting the TCR CDR3 was performed with the HTBI primer set. TCRdb processed the multiplex PCR reads anew with MiXCR; each CDR3 protein has one entry. The sample has some 500,000 distinct CDR3 sequences; about 15% are singletons. The sequencing sample was made of blood. The source of these receptors is a woman younger than 30 with Graves' hyperthyroidism.

This clonotype was counted many times. The V gene is TRBV9, the J gene TRBJ2-5; no clear D. The germline V gene has CDR1 SGDLS and CDR2 YYNGEE. V gave up 0 bases and J gave up 5 bases, with 14 bases separating them. The CDR3 is made up of 15 amino acids. CDR3 sequence: CASSVAIGVGETQYF. The CDR3 DNA follows: TGTGCCAGCAGCGTAGCTATTGGAGTAGGGGAGACCCAGTACTTC.

V and J are TRBV9 and TRBJ2-1, with 8 positions matching TRBD2. V shed 5 bases, J shed 9 bases, and the junction held 13 bases outside the gene matches. This CDR3 has 15 amino acids. Germline V CDR1 and CDR2: SGDLS, YYNGEE. The DNA for the CDR3 is TGTGCCAGCAGGGAGGACGAGCGGGAGTTTGGTGAGCAGTTCTTC. Translation: CASREDEREFGEQFF.

V is TRBV25-1 and J is TRBJ1-2; TRBD1 aligns across 9 bases. Losses at the gene ends were 8 bases for V and 4 bases for J; bases not matched to a gene: 8. The CDR3 totals 14 residues. The germline gives CDR1 MGHDK, CDR2 SYGVNS. The CDR3 reads CASGDRAEGYGYTF. CDR3 coding DNA: TGTGCCAGCGGGGACAGGGCGGAAGGCTATGGCTACACCTTC.

The J gene is TRBJ1-5, the V gene TRBV20-1, with 10 bases matching TRBD1. V trimming: 5 bases; J trimming: 0 bases; junction bases outside the gene matches: 10. Germline CDR1 and CDR2: DFQATT and SNEGSKA (reference sequence). CDR3 length equals 17 residues. CDR3 protein: CSAVGQGGSYSNQPQHF. The CDR3 DNA is TGCAGTGCTGTTGGACAGGGGGGATCCTATAGCAATCAGCCCCAGCATTTT.

Notes on this clonotype: One base away lies a much larger clone, so this may be a sequencing read error. J is TRBJ2-1 and V is TRBV9, with D uncertain. The CDR3 is made up of 16 amino acids. The germline V gene encodes CDR1 SGDLS and CDR2 YYNGEE. DNA of the CDR3: TGTGCCAGCAGCGTAGATGCGGAAAGTTTTTTAAATGATCAGTTCTTC. This encodes CASSVDAESFLNDQFF.

V usage is TRBV5-5 and J usage is TRBJ2-3; no clear D gene. The ends were cut back, 5 bases at V and 1 base at J, with 11 bases in the middle. Looked up from germline, CDR1 is SGHKS and CDR2 is YYEKEE (reference sequence). This CDR3 comprises 14 residues. CDR3 nucleotide sequence: TGTGCCAGCAGGGCCCCGCTTCGCACAGATACGCAGTATTTT. Protein sequence: CASRAPLRTDTQYF. The full variable domain, in which reference TRBV5-5 and TRBJ2-3 provide the parts outside the CDR3, is DAGVTQSPTHLIKTRGQQVTLRCSPISGHKSVSWYQQVLGQGPQFIFQYYEKEERGRGNFPDRFSARQFPNYSSELNVNALLLGDSALYLCASRAPLRTDTQYFGPGTRLTVL.

At least ten counts were recorded for this clonotype. The chain couples TRBV29-1 to TRBJ1-2, with 9 bases aligning to TRBD1. The CDR3 contains 15 residues. Germline lookup yields CDR1 SQVTM and CDR2 ANQGSEA. V dropped 6 bases and J dropped 8; count of bases not matched to a gene: 16. The chain's CDR3 is CSVGGQGSVIRGYTF. CDR3 coding DNA: TGCAGCGTGGGGGGACAGGGTTCCGTAATCAGAGGCTACACCTTC.

This chain links TRBV29-1 with TRBJ1-3; the D gene is possibly TRBD1 (5 bases). Germline loops: CDR1 SQVTM, CDR2 ANQGSEA. The CDR3 spans 13 residues. Trimming shortened V by 4 bases and J by 3 bases, and 10 bases separated the two germline ends. This CDR3 is CSVGDFFGNTIYF. CDR3 DNA sequence: TGCAGCGTTGGGGACTTTTTTGGAAACACCATATATTTT. Filled out from reference TRBV29-1 and TRBJ1-3, the complete variable domain reads SAVISQKPSRDICQRGTSLTIQCQVDSQVTMMFWYRQQPGQSLTLIATANQGSEATYESGFVIDKFPISRPNLTFSTLTVSNMSPEDSSIYLCSVGDFFGNTIYFGEGSWLTVV.

This clonotype was recorded at least ten times. The chain is built from TRBV7-6 and TRBJ2-1; D possibly corresponds to TRBD1 (5 bases). The ends were cut back, 5 bases at V and 5 bases at J, with 19 bases in the middle. The CDR3 extends over 16 amino acids. Per germline, CDR1 SGHVS and CDR2 FNYEAQ. DNA for the CDR3: TGTGCCAGCAGCCCCCGGGCAGGGTCTCAGCACAATGAGCAGTTCTTC. This translates into CASSPRAGSQHNEQFF.

This clonotype appeared many times. This chain links TRBV12-3 or TRBV12-4 with TRBJ2-7; TRBD1 agrees at 10 bases. The CDR3 contains 15 residues. After removal of 7 bases from V and 7 bases from J, the junction contained 13 bases not matched to a gene. In nucleotides, the CDR3 is TGTGCCAGCAAGGACGACAGGGGGCTAAATCGGGAGCAGTACTTC. This codes for CASKDDRGLNREQYF.

This clonotype came up many times. V and J are TRBV3-1 and TRBJ1-3; no reliable D call. V was cut by 0 bases and J by 0 bases, with 6 bases left in between. Germline CDR1 LGHDT, CDR2 YNNKEL (reference sequence). This CDR3 has 15 residues. CDR3 bases: TGTGCCAGCAGCCAAGATGCAGTCTCTGGAAACACCATATATTTT. It translates to CASSQDAVSGNTIYF.

This clonotype was seen a handful of times. This rearrangement joins TRBV5-1 to TRBJ2-7, with 7 positions matching TRBD2. The CDR3 extends over 15 amino acids. Germline-derived CDR1 and CDR2 are SGHRS and YFSETQ. J gave up 4 bases and V 1 base, and 8 bases lay outside the gene matches. The CDR3 bases are TGCGCCAGCAGCTTGTACAGCGGGGCGGAGTACGAGCAGTACTTC. Residues: CASSLYSGAEYEQYF. Full variable domain (missing parts from reference TRBV5-1 and TRBJ2-7): KAGVTQTPRYLIKTRGQQVTLSCSPISGHRSVSWYQQTPGQGLQFLFEYFSETQRNKGNFPGRFSGRQFSNSRSEMNVSTLELGDSALYLCASSLYSGAEYEQYFGPGTRLTVT.

This clonotype was counted at least ten times. The V and J genes are TRBV7-8 and TRBJ1-5; possibly TRBD1 for D (5 bases). This CDR3 spans 16 amino acids. The V gene's germline CDR1 is SGHVS and CDR2 FQNEAQ. The V end was cut by 1 base, the J end by 0 bases, with 10 bases between. The chain's CDR3 is CASSLETVYSNQPQHF. CDR3 DNA: TGTGCCAGCAGCTTAGAGACAGTCTATAGCAATCAGCCCCAGCATTTT.

The chain joins TRBV11-3 to TRBJ2-1; TRBD2 matches 9 bases. V trimming: 5 bases; J trimming: 7 bases; junction bases outside the gene matches: 9. The CDR3 has 15 amino acids. Germline V gives CDR1 SGHNT, CDR2 YENEEA. The CDR3 nucleotides are TGTGCCAGCAGCCTGCGGACTAGCGAAATAAATGAGCAGTTCTTC. This translates into CASSLRTSEINEQFF.

This clonotype appeared once. The genes are TRBV7-7 and TRBJ2-3, with a possible D match to TRBD2 (5 bases). In germline, CDR1 is SSHAT, CDR2 FNYEAQ (reference sequence). The ends were cut back, 5 bases at V and 0 bases at J, with 12 bases in the middle. The CDR3 consists of 15 residues. The CDR3 region is CASSKSGTSTDTQYF. The CDR3 DNA follows: TGTGCCAGCAGCAAGAGCGGAACAAGCACAGATACGCAGTATTTT.

In this sample, this clonotype turned up many times. V and J are TRBV24-1 and TRBJ2-3; unclear D gene. V lost 4 bases and J 0 bases, leaving 7 bases between the germline ends. CDR1 KGHDR and CDR2 SFDVKD come from the germline V gene. CDR3 size: 14 residues. Here the CDR3 reads CATSEGGSTDTQYF. In DNA form, the CDR3 reads TGTGCCACCAGTGAGGGTGGAAGCACAGATACGCAGTATTTT.

This chain links TRBV3-1 with TRBJ1-3; D possibly corresponds to TRBD1 (6 bases). Trimming left V 8 bases short and J 2 bases short, with 16 bases between. The CDR3 is 15 residues long. Germline V CDR1 and CDR2: LGHDT, YNNKEL (reference sequence). Here the CDR3 DNA reads TGTGCCAGCTCCCAGAAGGACAGACCTGGAAACACCATATATTTT. Protein product: CASSQKDRPGNTIYF.

This clonotype has just a few counts. The chain combines TRBV12-3 or TRBV12-4 with TRBJ1-5; D unresolved. V lost 6 bases, J lost 5 bases, and 11 bases lay in between. The CDR3 runs to 13 residues. DNA for the CDR3: TGTGCCAGCAGGCCCTGGAGGGATCAGCCCCAGCATTTT. It specifies CASRPWRDQPQHF.

This clonotype was found many times. In nucleotides, the CDR3 is TGTGCCGCACGAGGGAAGGGCACTGAAGCTTTCTTT. Translated: CAARGKGTEAFF. This rearrangement joins TRBV3-1 to TRBJ1-1; no clear D gene. There are 12 residues in the CDR3. Germline CDR1 is LGHDT and CDR2 is YNNKEL (reference sequence). V shed 11 bases and J shed 4 bases, with 14 bases lying between them.

This clonotype was observed a handful of times. The junction departs from the called germline gene at one end, perhaps through a read error. The V and J genes are TRBV12-3 or TRBV12-4 and TRBJ1-5; no firm D call. The CDR3 is made up of 14 amino acids. The CDR3 spells CASSSQVANQPQHF. CDR3 sequence (DNA): TGCGCCAGCAGTTCCCAGGTCGCTAATCAGCCCCAGCATTTT.